This TCR beta chain is from a study of blood T cell repertoires in COVID-19. Study context: Acute-phase and convalescent COVID-19 samples originated in the United States, Italy and Spain. PBMCs, B-cell-depleted T cells, or T cells provided the cDNA or gDNA that made up the material.

Study processing details: Using reference gene primer amplification, nucleated cell counts were estimated. TCRdb keeps only in-frame clones here, not all; method: immunoSEQ multiplex PCR. V, J and clone size are those of that table, while D and trimming were read from the DNA. The repertoire holds around 90,000 clones, with 85% to 95% as singletons. The V end lost 3 bases, the J end lost 5 bases, and 10 bases lay between the germline ends. The CDR3 is 12 amino acids. Germline V gene data show CDR1 as DFQATT and CDR2 as SNEGSKA (reference sequence). The chain uses TRBV20-1 and TRBJ1-2, with TRBD1 as a possible D gene (5 bases). Sequencing was done on a sample of peripheral blood. The TCR was taken from a woman aged 55-70 years with active COVID-19. The CDR3 coding sequence is TGCAGTGCTAGTTCGGGGGATTATGGCTACACCTTC. This codes for CSASSGDYGYTF.